The sequence of this TCR beta chain was determined in a study of shared clonotypes between healthy human individuals. There are 14 residues in the CDR3. Trimming shortened V by 6 bases and J by 3 bases, and 12 bases separated the two germline ends. Germline loops: CDR1 SGHRS, CDR2 YFSETQ. In the authors' workflow: ImmunoSEQ supplied junction-only sequences lacking quality scores, so filtering was different. The method was immunoSEQ multiplex PCR; TCRdb's version includes in-frame clones alone and lacks a portion of them. Clone size and the V and J calls come from that table; the DNA yielded D and trimming. This sample has about 2 million clones; roughly 94% occur once, and the top ten carry 0.1% to 0.15%. This clone was observed once.

The V call is TRBV5-1, the J call TRBJ2-2; maybe TRBD2 (6 bases). Sequenced: naive CD4+ T cells sorted from blood. Indicated subset: CD45RA+ positively selected. The clonotype comes from a man between 18 and 35 years old in good health. CDR3 loop: CASTEGRYTGELFF. CDR3 coding DNA: TGCGCCAGCACGGAGGGCCGGTACACCGGGGAGCTGTTTTTT. Drawing the rest from reference TRBV5-1 and TRBJ2-2, the complete variable domain is KAGVTQTPRYLIKTRGQQVTLSCSPISGHRSVSWYQQTPGQGLQFLFEYFSETQRNKGNFPGRFSGRQFSNSRSEMNVSTLELGDSALYLCASTEGRYTGELFFGEGSRLTVL.